Below are 31 T cell receptor beta chains sequenced from a single sample in a study of blood T cell repertoires in COVID-19 (dated by TCRdb to the early 2020s). The library was generated by the immunoSEQ multiplex PCR assay. TCRdb holds this immuneACCESS table with in-frame rearrangements only. Some clones are missing; in checked studies, unresolved V genes explain under half, and the rest has no known cause. This sample holds roughly 120,000 clones; 75% to 90% were observed only once. 7.7% of the sample lies in the top ten. Source material: peripheral blood. These receptors all stem from a human donor in a cohort sampled during active COVID-19.

The CDR3 nucleotides read TGTGCCAGCAGCTTAGTCGGAGTGACGGGGGTTTCCTACAATGAGCAGTTCTTC. This translates into CASSLVGVTGVSYNEQFF. The chain is built from TRBV11-2 and TRBJ2-1; the D gene is possibly TRBD2 (6 bases). This CDR3 has 18 residues. In germline, CDR1 is SGHAT, CDR2 FQNNGV. The V end was cut by 1 base, the J end by 1 base, with 17 bases between.

This chain joins TRBV7-2 and TRBJ2-7; 11 positions agree with TRBD2. The ends lost 6 bases at V and 1 base at J; junction bases unmatched: 8. Germline CDR1 is SGHTA and CDR2 is FQGNSA. The CDR3 totals 16 residues. CDR3 loop: CASSSSRLAGSYEQYF. The CDR3 nucleotides are TGTGCCAGCAGTTCCTCGAGACTAGCGGGATCCTACGAGCAGTACTTC.

The genes are TRBV30 and TRBJ2-6; possibly TRBD1 for D (6 bases). V was trimmed by 3 bases and J by 0 bases, leaving 12 bases between them. Germline lookup yields CDR1 GTSNPN and CDR2 SVGIG (reference sequence). CDR3 length: 16 residues. The CDR3 DNA reads as TGTGCCTGGAGGGGACAAGTGAACTCTGGGGCCAACGTCCTGACTTTC. Amino acids: CAWRGQVNSGANVLTF.

The chain joins TRBV6-5 to TRBJ2-7, with TRBD1 matching 9 bases. The CDR3 spans 14 residues. With 6 bases clipped from V and 6 bases from J, the junction kept 9 bases outside the gene matches. Germline values: CDR1 MNHEY, CDR2 SVGAGI. CDR3 residues: CASRSQGAIGEQYF. In DNA form, the CDR3 reads TGTGCCAGCAGGTCACAGGGGGCAATAGGCGAGCAGTACTTC.

V and J are TRBV5-6 and TRBJ2-2; D remains unclear. Germline values: CDR1 SGHDT, CDR2 YYEEEE. This CDR3 contains 12 residues. The V gene lost 7 bases and the J gene lost 8 bases, with 12 bases spanning the gap. CDR3 in amino acids: CASSQLEGELFF. The CDR3 coding sequence is TGTGCCAGCTCCCAACTCGAGGGGGAGCTGTTTTTT.

The gene calls are TRBV11-3 and TRBJ2-7; D is perhaps TRBD1 (6 bases). The CDR3 extends over 13 amino acids. Germline loops: CDR1 SGHNT, CDR2 YENEEA. V was trimmed by 5 bases and J by 2 bases, leaving 10 bases between them. The DNA of the CDR3 is TGTGCCAGCAGCCCAGGGGTCGCCTACGAGCAGTACTTC. This gives the protein CASSPGVAYEQYF.

The chain joins TRBV30 to TRBJ2-2, with 13 bases identical to TRBD2. In germline, CDR1 is GTSNPN, CDR2 SVGIG (reference sequence). CDR3 length equals 15 residues. After removal of 3 bases from V and 6 bases from J, the junction contained 4 bases not matched to a gene. In nucleotides, the CDR3 is TGTGCCTGGAGGGGGGGACTAGCGGGGCCCGGGGAGCTGTTTTTT. Protein: CAWRGGLAGPGELFF.

The chain couples TRBV5-6 to TRBJ2-5, with 7 bases fitting TRBD1. This CDR3 region has 15 residues. Germline CDR1 reads SGHDT; CDR2 reads YYEEEE. V lost 4 bases, J lost 5 bases, and 11 bases stayed unmatched. The CDR3 sequence: CASSPRTGAGETQYF. The DNA for the CDR3 is TGTGCCAGCAGCCCGAGAACAGGGGCTGGGGAGACCCAGTACTTC.

This chain connects TRBV7-9 to TRBJ2-2; unclear D gene. With 5 bases removed from V and 6 bases from J, the gap between germline ends came to 10 bases. The V gene's germline CDR1 is SEHNR and CDR2 FQNEAQ (reference sequence). CDR3 size: 13 residues. This CDR3 is CASSPYDPGELFF. The CDR3, as DNA: TGTGCCAGCAGCCCCTACGATCCCGGGGAGCTGTTTTTT.

This chain connects TRBV7-3 to TRBJ2-3, with TRBD2 identical over 10 bases. J lost 1 base, V lost 2 bases, and 3 bases had no gene match. CDR1 and CDR2 (germline): SGHTA, FQGTGA. The CDR3 has 16 amino acids. The CDR3 DNA sequence: TGTGCCAGCAGCTTAGCTAGCGGGGGAGGCACAGATACGCAGTATTTT. Its protein product is CASSLASGGGTDTQYF.

This chain connects TRBV5-8 to TRBJ1-6; 8 nucleotides line up with TRBD1. V was pared by 4 bases and J by 0 bases, with 6 bases of the junction left unmatched. This CDR3 region has 17 residues. The germline V gene has CDR1 SGHTS and CDR2 YDEGEE. As DNA, the CDR3 is TGTGCCAGCAGCGCACGACAGGGGAGCTCCTATAATTCACCCCTCCACTTT. It translates to CASSARQGSSYNSPLHF.

The chain uses TRBV6-5 and TRBJ2-7; 7 bases fit TRBD1. Germline CDR1 and CDR2: MNHEY and SVGAGI. The CDR3 spans 14 residues. Trimming removed 7 bases from V and 1 base from J; junction bases left unmatched: 7. The CDR3 coding sequence is TGTGCCAGCAAACAGGGGTCCGCATCCTACGAGCAGTACTTC. Residues: CASKQGSASYEQYF.

This rearrangement joins TRBV2 to TRBJ2-3; the match to TRBD2 covers 16 bases. V lost 6 bases, J lost 4 bases, and 10 bases stayed unmatched. The CDR3 has 18 residues. Germline-derived CDR1 and CDR2 are SNHLY and FYNNEI. The CDR3, as DNA: TGTGCCAGCAGCCAGGGACTAGCGGGAGGGCCCTCGCCAGATACGCAGTATTTT. Residues: CASSQGLAGGPSPDTQYF.

V and J are TRBV19 and TRBJ2-7, with 7 bases lining up with TRBD1. V lost 3 bases and J lost 0; bases outside the gene matches: 2. The CDR3 has 14 amino acids. The germline V gene encodes CDR1 LNHDA and CDR2 SQIVND (reference sequence). Written as DNA, the CDR3 is TGTGCCAGTAGTATGACAGGGAGCTCCTACGAGCAGTACTTC. As protein: CASSMTGSSYEQYF.

V usage is TRBV19 and J usage is TRBJ2-2, with TRBD2 matching over 10 bases. The germline V gene has CDR1 LNHDA and CDR2 SQIVND (reference sequence). The trim removed 2 bases at V and 3 bases at J, leaving 9 bases unmatched. The CDR3 spans 18 residues. CDR3 bases: TGTGCCAGTAGTATAAAGGCTAGCGGGAGTTTGTACACCGGGGAGCTGTTTTTT. Protein: CASSIKASGSLYTGELFF.

The chain carries TRBV5-1 and TRBJ1-2, with 7 bases fitting TRBD1. The CDR3 has 13 amino acids. Trimming cost V 0 bases and J 10 bases; bases outside gene matches: 6. Germline CDR1 reads SGHRS; CDR2 reads YFSETQ. The DNA of the CDR3 is TGCGCCAGCAGCTTGGGGTCAGGGGGTGACTACACCTTC. Encoded protein: CASSLGSGGDYTF.

This clone was recorded a few times. The V and J genes are TRBV10-3 and TRBJ2-7, with 7 nucleotides matching TRBD1. Germline CDR1 and CDR2: ENHRY and SYGVKD. CDR3 length: 14 amino acids. V shed 8 bases, J shed 0 bases, and the junction held 7 bases outside the gene matches. The CDR3 sequence: CAIGLGDSSYEQYF. CDR3 bases: TGTGCCATCGGCCTAGGGGACAGCTCCTACGAGCAGTACTTC.

The CDR3 DNA is TGTGCCAGCAGCATGGGGGGGATCGCCACAGATACGCAGTATTTT. Translating gives CASSMGGIATDTQYF. The genes are TRBV2 and TRBJ2-3; 7 bases are shared with TRBD2. Germline CDR1 and CDR2: SNHLY and FYNNEI. V was pared by 6 bases and J by 2 bases, with 8 bases of the junction left unmatched. The CDR3 extends over 15 amino acids.

The chain combines TRBV28 with TRBJ2-3; 11 bases are a match to TRBD2. The CDR3 is 15 residues long. The germline V gene has CDR1 MDHEN and CDR2 SYDVKM. Germline trimming cut 6 bases from V and 2 bases from J; bases unmatched to any gene: 4. CDR3 nucleotides: TGTGCCAGCAGCAAGACTAGCGGGACCACAGATACGCAGTATTTT. This gives the protein CASSKTSGTTDTQYF.

This chain uses TRBV2 with TRBJ2-7; 13 nucleotides match TRBD2. The CDR3 has 13 amino acids. Germline values: CDR1 SNHLY, CDR2 FYNNEI. Unmatched junction bases numbered 4, after V lost 8 bases and J lost 6 bases. CDR3: CASPGLAGVEQYF. The CDR3 DNA sequence: TGTGCCAGCCCCGGACTAGCGGGAGTCGAGCAGTACTTC.

The chain couples TRBV5-8 to TRBJ1-1; 7 bases line up with TRBD1. Trimming at V came to 4 bases and at J to 1 base, leaving 10 bases not matched to a gene. CDR3 length: 16 amino acids. In germline, CDR1 is SGHTS, CDR2 YDEGEE. The CDR3 spells CASSAYRGLGNTEAFF. The CDR3 region has the DNA TGTGCCAGCAGCGCCTACAGGGGATTGGGGAACACTGAAGCTTTCTTT.

This clone has just a few counts. This chain connects TRBV11-2 to TRBJ2-7, with D perhaps matching TRBD1 (5 bases). V shed 5 bases and J shed 0 bases, with 11 bases lying between them. The CDR3 runs to 14 residues. In germline, CDR1 is SGHAT, CDR2 FQNNGV. The CDR3 region is CASSLDSYSYEQYF. In DNA, the CDR3 is TGTGCCAGCAGCCTCGACAGTTACTCCTACGAGCAGTACTTC.

The chain has TRBV28 and TRBJ2-7, with D maybe TRBD1 (5 bases). The CDR3 has 15 amino acids. CDR1 is MDHEN and CDR2 is SYDVKM in the germline V gene. V was clipped by 1 base and J by 5 bases, with 15 bases between them. CDR3 in amino acids: CASSLSGILGDEQYF. DNA of the CDR3: TGTGCCAGCAGTTTATCGGGTATCCTAGGGGACGAGCAGTACTTC.

This clone was picked up a small number of times. The V gene is TRBV6-5, the J gene TRBJ2-5; 9 bases align to TRBD1. CDR1 and CDR2 from the germline V gene are MNHEY and SVGAGI. V shed 8 bases and J 5 bases; nucleotides not matched to a gene: 6. There are 13 residues in the CDR3. The CDR3 sequence is CASQGTGWETQYF. CDR3 DNA sequence: TGTGCCAGCCAGGGGACAGGGTGGGAGACCCAGTACTTC.

V usage is TRBV3-1 (or the pseudogene TRBV3-2) and J usage is TRBJ2-7; no clear D gene. Trimming pared 0 bases from V and 3 bases from J, leaving 12 bases between. The CDR3 has 15 residues. The germline gives CDR1 LGHDT, CDR2 YNNKEL (reference sequence). CDR3 DNA: TGTGCCAGCAGCCAAGAGCTGGGCCTTATCTACGAGCAGTACTTC. Protein: CASSQELGLIYEQYF.

The chain links TRBV7-2 to TRBJ2-1; 11 nucleotides agree with TRBD2. After removal of 5 bases from V and 2 bases from J, the junction contained 8 bases not matched to a gene. This CDR3 is built from 17 residues. The germline CDR1 and CDR2 sequences are SGHTA and FQGNSA. The CDR3 is CASSPQMGLAAYNEQFF. In DNA, the CDR3 is TGTGCCAGCAGCCCTCAAATGGGACTAGCGGCCTACAATGAGCAGTTCTTC. Full variable domain (outside the CDR3, taken from reference TRBV7-2 and TRBJ2-1): GAGVSQSPSNKVTEKGKDVELRCDPISGHTALYWYRQSLGQGLEFLIYFQGNSAPDKSGLPSDRFSAERTGGSVSTLTIQRTQQEDSAVYLCASSPQMGLAAYNEQFFGPGTRLTVL.

This clone came up once. CDR3 nucleotides: TGTGCCAGCAGCTTGGGTAGCGGGGGATACAATGAGCAGTTCTTC. As protein: CASSLGSGGYNEQFF. The chain is built from TRBV5-4 and TRBJ2-1; TRBD2 agrees at 9 bases. J was trimmed by 4 bases and V by 0 bases; bases with no gene match: 2. This CDR3 is built from 15 residues. CDR1 and CDR2 (germline): SGHNT, YYREEE (reference sequence). The variable domain in full, completed from reference TRBV5-4 and TRBJ2-1, reads ETGVTQSPTHLIKTRGQQVTLRCSSQSGHNTVSWYQQALGQGPQFIFQYYREEENGRGNFPPRFSGLQFPNYSSELNVNALELDDSALYLCASSLGSGGYNEQFFGPGTRLTVL.

The chain carries TRBV28 and TRBJ1-3, with D perhaps matching TRBD1 (5 bases). The CDR3 runs 16 residues. Trimming took 5 bases from V and 0 from J, leaving 14 bases between them. Germline loops: CDR1 MDHEN, CDR2 SYDVKM. The CDR3 loop reads CASSTPGLTSGNTIYF. The CDR3, as DNA: TGTGCCAGCAGTACCCCGGGACTTACCTCTGGAAACACCATATATTTT.

The chain is built from TRBV12-3 or TRBV12-4 and TRBJ1-2, with 7 bases fitting TRBD1. There are 13 residues in the CDR3. The V and J ends lost 6 bases and 5 bases, in that order; junction bases with no gene match: 6. The CDR3 loop reads CASSLGQKYGYTF. The CDR3 region has the DNA TGTGCCAGCAGCCTGGGACAGAAATATGGCTACACCTTC.

This clone came up a few times. The rearrangement links TRBV7-9 to TRBJ1-1; D is uncertain. The V gene's germline CDR1 is SEHNR and CDR2 FQNEAQ (reference sequence). The ends were cut back, 2 bases at V and 2 bases at J, with 9 bases in the middle. There are 14 residues in the CDR3. Here the CDR3 DNA reads TGTGCCAGCAGCTTACTGAACAGCAACACTGAAGCTTTCTTT. It yields the protein CASSLLNSNTEAFF. Drawing the rest from reference TRBV7-9 and TRBJ1-1, the complete variable domain is DTGVSQNPRHKITKRGQNVTFRCDPISEHNRLYWYRQTLGQGPEFLTYFQNEAQLEKSRLLSDRFSAERPKGSFSTLEIQRTEQGDSAMYLCASSLLNSNTEAFFGQGTRLTVV.

The chain combines TRBV29-1 with TRBJ1-2; perhaps TRBD1 as D (6 bases). Trimming took off 7 bases at V and 13 bases at J, with 19 bases between the two ends. The V gene's germline CDR1 is SQVTM and CDR2 ANQGSEA. The CDR3 spans 11 residues. CDR3 DNA sequence: TGCAGCGCCCGAACAGGGTCGGTTGGCACCTTC. Translating gives CSARTGSVGTF.